These 16 T cell receptor beta chains were all obtained from the same sample, sequenced in a study of response to subunit inactivated influenza vaccine. TCRdb re-called the RT-PCR reads through MiXCR, storing one row per CDR3 protein. The top ten hold roughly a tenth of the sample, which has 650,000 to 800,000 distinct CDR3 sequences, approximately 17% seen once. The sample was PBMCs from blood, taken 4 to 6 days after vaccination. These receptors were obtained from a man aged 45-65 years who received an inactivated influenza vaccine.

This clonotype appeared a few times. The V and J genes are TRBV7-9 and TRBJ2-1, with a tentative D call TRBD1 (5 bases). Germline CDR1 reads SEHNR; CDR2 reads FQNEAQ (reference sequence). This CDR3 has 15 residues. V was trimmed by 2 bases and J by 8 bases, leaving 16 bases between them. CDR3 amino acids: CASSLWGGANHEQFF. The CDR3, as DNA: TGTGCCAGCAGCTTATGGGGCGGCGCGAACCATGAGCAGTTCTTC.

The chain combines TRBV7-3 with TRBJ2-1, with TRBD1 as a possible D gene (5 bases). This CDR3 region has 13 residues. The germline V and J ends were trimmed by 5 bases and 8 bases, with 13 bases remaining between them. Per germline, CDR1 SGHTA and CDR2 FQGTGA. CDR3 region: CASSLGVKDEQFF. In nucleotides, the CDR3 is TGTGCCAGCAGCCTAGGGGTGAAGGATGAGCAGTTCTTC.

The chain is built from TRBV20-1 and TRBJ2-3; D might be TRBD2 (5 bases). This CDR3 is 15 amino acids long. From germline, CDR1 is DFQATT and CDR2 SNEGSKA (reference sequence). Trimming removed 5 bases at V and 1 base at J, with 16 bases between. CDR3 sequence: CSAFSGKGRTDTQYF. CDR3 DNA: TGCAGTGCTTTTTCCGGGAAAGGGCGCACAGATACGCAGTATTTT.

The V and J genes are TRBV7-9 and TRBJ2-5; tentative D call: TRBD2 (7 bases). Germline values: CDR1 SEHNR, CDR2 FQNEAQ (reference sequence). This CDR3 spans 14 amino acids. The V and J ends lost 5 bases and 3 bases respectively, with 13 bases between them. In DNA form, the CDR3 reads TGTGCCAGCAGCGCCCCGGGGGGCGAAGAGACCCAGTACTTC. Encoded protein: CASSAPGGEETQYF.

Only a few counts were recorded for this clonotype. The CDR3 spells CASSYMGQGNEKLFF. The CDR3 nucleotides read TGTGCCAGCAGCTATATGGGACAGGGTAATGAAAAACTGTTTTTT. J is TRBJ1-4 and V is TRBV7-9; TRBD1 aligns across 9 bases. The ends lost 4 bases at V and 4 bases at J; junction bases unmatched: 4. Germline assignment: CDR1 SEHNR and CDR2 FQNEAQ (reference sequence). CDR3 length: 15 amino acids.

In regard to this clonotype: The junction differs from germline at one of its ends, possibly a read error. This chain links TRBV12-3 or TRBV12-4 with TRBJ2-2; 12 bases are shared with TRBD2. The CDR3 consists of 17 residues. In nucleotides, the CDR3 is TGTGCCAGCAGTTTACTAGCGGGAGGGCCAGAGTGGAGGGAACTGTTTTTT. This translates into CASSLLAGGPEWRELFF.

V and J are TRBV5-1 and TRBJ2-7, with 11 nucleotides matching TRBD1. Germline CDR1 and CDR2: SGHRS and YFSETQ. V shed 4 bases and J 3 bases; nucleotides not matched to a gene: 6. This CDR3 is built from 15 residues. CDR3 sequence reads: CASSPGQGGIYEQYF. The CDR3 region has the DNA TGCGCCAGCAGCCCGGGACAGGGGGGAATCTACGAGCAGTACTTC. The full variable domain, its missing parts supplied by reference TRBV5-1 and TRBJ2-7, is KAGVTQTPRYLIKTRGQQVTLSCSPISGHRSVSWYQQTPGQGLQFLFEYFSETQRNKGNFPGRFSGRQFSNSRSEMNVSTLELGDSALYLCASSPGQGGIYEQYFGPGTRLTVT.

This clonotype was found many times. This chain links TRBV29-1 with TRBJ2-1, with 7 bases matching TRBD2. The V segment lost 5 bases and the J segment 3 bases; nucleotides outside the gene matches: 4. The CDR3 loop spans 13 amino acids. In germline, CDR1 is SQVTM, CDR2 ANQGSEA. The CDR3 DNA reads as TGCAGCGTTTTCCCGGGGGGCTACAATGAGCAGTTCTTC. Translating gives CSVFPGGYNEQFF.

This clonotype was found a few times. The chain's CDR3 is CASSLVRSIQETQYF. The CDR3 bases are TGTGCCAGCAGCTTAGTACGCAGCATCCAAGAGACCCAGTACTTC. The chain joins TRBV7-9 to TRBJ2-5; D gene ambiguous. The V and J ends lost 1 base and 1 base respectively, with 10 bases between them. The CDR3 consists of 15 residues. Germline lookup yields CDR1 SEHNR and CDR2 FQNEAQ (reference sequence). The variable domain in full, with the rest retrieved from reference TRBV7-9 and TRBJ2-5, is DTGVSQNPRHKITKRGQNVTFRCDPISEHNRLYWYRQTLGQGPEFLTYFQNEAQLEKSRLLSDRFSAERPKGSFSTLEIQRTEQGDSAMYLCASSLVRSIQETQYFGPGTRLLVL.

This chain links TRBV9 with TRBJ1-2, with 8 bases identical to TRBD1. The germline V gene encodes CDR1 SGDLS and CDR2 YYNGEE. The CDR3 is made up of 16 amino acids. The J segment lost 4 bases and the V segment lost 3 bases, leaving 11 bases of the junction unmatched. DNA for the CDR3: TGTGCCAGCAGCGAATTTCCAGGGGGCGCCGGCTATGGCTACACCTTC. Translating it yields CASSEFPGGAGYGYTF.

This clonotype was recorded a few times. The chain uses TRBV24-1 and TRBJ2-5, with D tentatively TRBD1 (5 bases). This CDR3 is built from 14 residues. In germline, CDR1 is KGHDR, CDR2 SFDVKD. Trimming pared 2 bases from V and 5 bases from J, leaving 11 bases between. The CDR3 DNA reads TGTGCCACCAGTGATTCACAGGTGACCGAGACCCAGTACTTC. Its translation: CATSDSQVTETQYF.

This chain links TRBV2 with TRBJ2-1, with D perhaps TRBD2 (6 bases). Germline V gene lookup returns CDR1 SNHLY and CDR2 FYNNEI. The CDR3 is 15 residues long. V lost 3 bases and J lost 5, with 14 bases in between. CDR3 DNA: TGTGCCAGCAGTGATCCGGGGGTTTGGCACAATGAGCAGTTCTTC. Translation: CASSDPGVWHNEQFF.

This sequence joins TRBV6-5 and TRBJ2-3; D remains unclear. Germline V lookup: CDR1 MNHEY, CDR2 SVGAGI. This CDR3 contains 12 residues. The V gene lost 7 bases and the J gene lost 8 bases, with 13 bases spanning the gap. CDR3 bases: TGTGCCAGCACGGGCCCACTTGGTACGCAGTATTTT. Translation gives CASTGPLGTQYF.

This clonotype was detected a few times. The V and J genes are TRBV4-3 and TRBJ2-5; 12 bases map to TRBD1. The V gene end was trimmed by 3 bases and the J gene end by 5 bases; junction bases not matched to a gene: 7. The CDR3 is 16 amino acids. CDR1 and CDR2 from the germline V gene are LGHNA and YSLEER. Written as DNA, the CDR3 is TGCGCCAGCAGCCAGGCTTGGGACAGGGGGCCGGAGACCCAGTACTTC. It yields the protein CASSQAWDRGPETQYF.

This CDR3 reads CASSLAGGNIQYF. The CDR3 bases are TGTGCCAGCAGTTTGGCTGGAGGGAACATTCAGTACTTC. The rearrangement links TRBV27 to TRBJ2-4, with a tentative D call TRBD2 (6 bases). Germline CDR1 and CDR2: MNHEY and SMNVEV (reference sequence). V was clipped by 3 bases and J by 7 bases, with 10 bases between them. This CDR3 is 13 amino acids long.

This clonotype showed up many times. V usage is TRBV9 and J usage is TRBJ2-1; 10 bases line up with TRBD2. CDR3 length: 17 residues. CDR1 SGDLS and CDR2 YYNGEE come from the germline V gene. With 3 bases clipped from V and 7 bases from J, the junction kept 13 bases outside the gene matches. This CDR3 is CASSDPKQGAGGNEQFF. The CDR3 DNA is TGTGCCAGCAGCGACCCTAAACAAGGAGCGGGAGGGAATGAGCAGTTCTTC.